This T cell receptor (beta chain) came from a study of blood T cell repertoires in COVID-19. About the research overall: The samples span acute and convalescent COVID-19 from the United States, Italy and Spain. From T cells, B-cell-depleted T cells, or PBMCs came the material, which was cDNA or gDNA.

The protocol was immunoSEQ multiplex PCR, while the TCRdb copy is restricted to in-frame clones and leaves out a portion. The profile shows about 150,000 clones, roughly 84% of them singletons. The CDR3 sequence is 13 residues long. The ends were cut back, 1 base at V and 11 bases at J, with 14 bases in the middle. Germline-derived CDR1 and CDR2 are LGHDT and YNNKEL (reference sequence). The receptor's source is a woman aged 50 to 60 with acute or convalescent COVID-19. The material sequenced was peripheral blood. The chain links TRBV3-1 (or the pseudogene TRBV3-2) to TRBJ1-1, with a possible D match to TRBD1 (6 bases). DNA of the CDR3: TGTGCCAGCAGCCAAGGGGGAGGGGGAGGGGCTTTCTTT. Translated, it gives CASSQGGGGGAFF.